A single sample is the source of the 18 T cell receptor beta chains below, sequenced in a study of T cell responses to AZD1222 COVID-19 vaccine. Measured with immunoSEQ multiplex PCR; TCRdb has only the in-frame clones, and not every one. The top ten clones hold over 9% of a sample with approximately 130,000 clones, roughly nine tenths of them seen once. Sequencing used peripheral blood, obtained 28 days after the second AZD1222 dose. The receptors stem from an adult who received the AZD1222 COVID-19 vaccine.

V is TRBV2 and J is TRBJ2-7; 7 bases are a match to TRBD2. This CDR3 has 15 residues. V shed 8 bases, J shed 4 bases, and the junction held 14 bases outside the gene matches. Germline CDR1 is SNHLY and CDR2 is FYNNEI. CDR3 protein: CASPTPSGGGYEQYF. In nucleotides, the CDR3 is TGTGCCAGCCCGACTCCTAGCGGTGGGGGGTACGAGCAGTACTTC.

This clone was detected only a few times. The chain employs TRBV6-6 and TRBJ2-3, with TRBD1 identical over 8 bases. The CDR3 is 14 residues long. Germline V gives CDR1 MNHNY, CDR2 SVGAGI (reference sequence). V shed 8 bases, J shed 2 bases, and the junction held 6 bases outside the gene matches. The CDR3 region is CASARGQATDTQYF. The CDR3 bases are TGTGCCAGCGCCCGGGGACAGGCCACAGATACGCAGTATTTT.

The chain couples TRBV9 to TRBJ2-3; no reliable D call. Trimming left V 0 bases short and J 6 bases short, with 8 bases between. The CDR3 length is 13 residues. Germline-derived CDR1 and CDR2 are SGDLS and YYNGEE. The CDR3 DNA sequence: TGTGCCAGCAGCGTAGAGGTCCCCGATACGCAGTATTTT. Translation: CASSVEVPDTQYF.

The chain joins TRBV7-9 to TRBJ1-5; tentative D call: TRBD1 (6 bases). This CDR3 has 13 residues. V lost 5 bases and J lost 7, with 12 bases in between. Germline V gene lookup returns CDR1 SEHNR and CDR2 FQNEAQ (reference sequence). CDR3 residues: CASSPGQNQPQHF. CDR3 sequence (DNA): TGTGCCAGCAGCCCCGGACAGAACCAGCCCCAGCATTTT.

The rearrangement links TRBV6-5 to TRBJ1-2, with D hard to call. Germline V CDR1 and CDR2: MNHEY, SVGAGI. This CDR3 comprises 16 residues. Trimming took 0 bases from V and 2 from J, leaving 13 bases between them. CDR3 protein: CASSYSGYPSNYGYTF. CDR3 bases: TGTGCCAGCAGTTACTCCGGGTATCCTAGCAACTATGGCTACACCTTC.

The chain recombines TRBV5-8 with TRBJ2-7; D call uncertain. Germline V lookup: CDR1 SGHTS, CDR2 YDEGEE. Trimming shortened V by 3 bases and J by 3 bases, and 16 bases separated the two germline ends. The CDR3 contains 15 residues. The CDR3 loop is CASSWQVLEVYEQYF. The CDR3 nucleotides read TGTGCCAGCAGCTGGCAGGTCCTCGAAGTCTACGAGCAGTACTTC.

Details on this clone: Within the sample, other DNA sequences also encode this same CDR3. This chain links TRBV7-2 with TRBJ1-1; D remains ambiguous. CDR1 is SGHTA, CDR2 FQGNSA, per germline. V dropped 1 base and J dropped 1 base, with 7 bases sitting between them. The CDR3 has 14 residues. The CDR3 is CASSLGGQNTEAFF. CDR3 in DNA: TGTGCCAGCAGCTTAGGCGGCCAGAACACTGAAGCTTTCTTT.

The chain links TRBV28 to TRBJ1-1; the match to TRBD1 covers 7 bases. CDR1 is MDHEN, CDR2 SYDVKM, per germline. CDR3 length equals 14 residues. The V and J ends lost 7 bases and 6 bases, in that order; junction bases with no gene match: 11. CDR3 protein: CASNPTGLWAEAFF. The DNA for the CDR3 is TGTGCCAGCAACCCGACAGGGCTCTGGGCTGAAGCTTTCTTT.

A single count supports this clone. The genes are TRBV30 and TRBJ1-1; TRBD1 might be the D (6 bases). The CDR3 length is 12 residues. Between the trimmed V and J ends, which lost 2 bases and 7 bases, there was a span of 11 bases. CDR1 is GTSNPN and CDR2 is SVGIG in the germline V gene (reference sequence). CDR3: CAWSQRTDEAFF. The CDR3 DNA reads TGTGCCTGGAGTCAAAGGACAGATGAAGCTTTCTTT. The full variable domain, rest sourced from reference TRBV30 and TRBJ1-1, is SQTIHQWPATLVQPVGSPLSLECTVEGTSNPNLYWYRQAAGRGLQLLFYSVGIGQISSEVPQNLSASRPQDRQFILSSKKLLLSDSGFYLCAWSQRTDEAFFGQGTRLTVV.

This clone was counted at least ten times. The chain links TRBV6-2 or TRBV6-3 to TRBJ1-2, with 7 positions matching TRBD1. CDR3 length: 16 amino acids. Germline CDR1 and CDR2: MNHEY and SVGEGT. The J segment lost 8 bases and the V segment lost 4 bases, leaving 16 bases of the junction unmatched. CDR3 bases: TGTGCCAGCAGTTTTATTCCGGGACAGCGAGCTGGGGGCTACACCTTC. Translation gives CASSFIPGQRAGGYTF.

The chain links TRBV14 to TRBJ1-1; 10 bases fit TRBD1. This CDR3 is 14 amino acids long. The V gene end was trimmed by 4 bases and the J gene end by 3 bases; junction bases not matched to a gene: 2. Germline values: CDR1 SGHDN, CDR2 FVKESK. The chain's CDR3 is CASSRGQGDTEAFF. The DNA for the CDR3 is TGTGCCAGCAGCCGCGGACAGGGGGACACTGAAGCTTTCTTT.

About this clone itself: Other DNA sequences in the same sample also yield this CDR3. The V and J genes are TRBV11-2 and TRBJ1-4, with D maybe TRBD1 (6 bases). Trimming took 0 bases from V and 5 from J, leaving 10 bases between them. The CDR3 has 15 residues. Germline values: CDR1 SGHAT, CDR2 FQNNGV. CDR3: CASSLEGRGNEKLFF. For the CDR3, the DNA is TGTGCCAGCAGCTTAGAAGGAAGGGGGAATGAAAAACTGTTTTTT.

The genes are TRBV2 and TRBJ2-2; 7 bases are a match to TRBD1. Germline loops: CDR1 SNHLY, CDR2 FYNNEI. The CDR3 is 15 residues long. Trimming cost V 7 bases and J 0 bases; bases outside gene matches: 5. CDR3 nucleotide sequence: TGTGCCAGCATCACGACAGGGTCGAACACCGGGGAGCTGTTTTTT. Its protein is CASITTGSNTGELFF.

The chain couples TRBV19 to TRBJ2-3; 8 bases agree with TRBD2. The V gene end was trimmed by 4 bases and the J gene end by 2 bases; junction bases not matched to a gene: 5. The CDR3 spans 15 residues. Per germline, CDR1 LNHDA and CDR2 SQIVND (reference sequence). The CDR3 region is CASSTQREPTDTQYF. The CDR3 DNA follows: TGTGCCAGTAGTACCCAGCGGGAGCCCACAGATACGCAGTATTTT. Variable domain in full (rest from reference TRBV19 and TRBJ2-3): DGGITQSPKYLFRKEGQNVTLSCEQNLNHDAMYWYRQDPGQGLRLIYYSQIVNDFQKGDIAEGYSVSREKKESFPLTVTSAQKNPTAFYLCASSTQREPTDTQYFGPGTRLTVL.

The J gene is TRBJ1-2, the V gene TRBV2; D is unclear. The CDR3 extends over 14 amino acids. Trimming stripped 5 bases from V and 4 bases from J, with 14 bases between. From germline, CDR1 is SNHLY and CDR2 FYNNEI. The DNA of the CDR3 is TGTGCCAGCAGTCCCAACGTAGTGCCCTATGGCTACACCTTC. Its translation is CASSPNVVPYGYTF.

The genes are TRBV6-5 and TRBJ1-2, with 7 bases fitting TRBD1. V was pared by 8 bases and J by 5 bases, with 14 bases of the junction left unmatched. The CDR3 contains 15 residues. Germline CDR1 is MNHEY and CDR2 is SVGAGI. The CDR3 is CASFPFQGVSYGYTF. The CDR3 nucleotides read TGTGCCAGCTTCCCCTTCCAGGGGGTAAGTTATGGCTACACCTTC.

This sequence joins TRBV6-1 and TRBJ2-7; the D gene is possibly TRBD1 (5 bases). In germline, CDR1 is MNHNS, CDR2 SASEGT. V lost 5 bases, J lost 3 bases, and 8 bases lay in between. This CDR3 has 12 amino acids. CDR3 residues: CASSSTGYEQYF. CDR3 nucleotides: TGTGCCAGCAGTTCTACAGGCTACGAGCAGTACTTC.

The CDR3, as DNA: TGTGCCAGCAGCTTGTCAGGGACCGAGCTGTTTTTT. Translated: CASSLSGTELFF. The rearrangement uses TRBV7-6 and TRBJ2-2, with D possibly being TRBD1 or TRBD2 (5 bases each). Germline CDR1 reads SGHVS; CDR2 reads FNYEAQ. The CDR3 extends over 12 amino acids. V was trimmed by 3 bases and J by 11 bases, leaving 10 bases between them.